The rows below give T cell receptor beta chains drawn from one sample of a study of T-cell memory formation after mild COVID-19. From the 5' RACE reads, TCRdb called clonotypes with MiXCR, one entry per CDR3 protein. The sample includes 100,000 to 150,000 distinct CDR3 sequences, over 15% of them seen just once. What was sequenced was PBMCs or a T cell subset sorted from them (not recorded which). These receptors all stem from a man aged 18 to 30 who had mild COVID-19 (a few samples of this study predate the infection). Cell type and time point are not known. Each CDR3 is given with its conserved first and last residue.

J: TRBJ2-2; V: TRBV3-1; CDR3: CASTPSQRGAGELFF
J: TRBJ1-1; V: TRBV28; CDR3: CASSRLNAFF
J: TRBJ2-2; V: TRBV11-2; CDR3: CASSLEGPGELFF
J: TRBJ2-1; V: TRBV7-8; CDR3: CASSLARGDNEQFF
J: TRBJ2-5; V: TRBV20-1; CDR3: CSATQGPGQETQYF
J: TRBJ2-1; V: TRBV12-3/TRBV12-4; CDR3: CASRRRGPYNEQFF
J: TRBJ1-4; V: TRBV28; CDR3: CASSTGPLNEKLFF
J: TRBJ2-7; V: TRBV30; CDR3: CAYTGGYEQYF
J: TRBJ2-5; V: TRBV9; CDR3: CASSLRLAGDQETQYF
J: TRBJ1-1; V: TRBV5-1; CDR3: CASSPGTAYTEAFF
J: TRBJ1-3; V: TRBV20-1; CDR3: CSAKTEGGNTIYF
J: TRBJ2-7; V: TRBV12-3/TRBV12-4; CDR3: CASSFSAGQGYEQYF
J: TRBJ1-6; V: TRBV12-3/TRBV12-4; CDR3: CASGVYNSPLHF
J: TRBJ1-1; V: TRBV10-3; CDR3: CAISERQEGTEAFF
J: TRBJ2-5; V: TRBV12-5; CDR3: CASAIWGGGETQYF
J: TRBJ1-2; V: TRBV5-1; CDR3: CASSSGQGDYGYTF
J: TRBJ1-2; V: TRBV4-2; CDR3: CASSQGTGDYGYTF
J: TRBJ1-3; V: TRBV18; CDR3: CASSPNPTVRNTIYF
J: TRBJ1-2; V: TRBV7-8; CDR3: CASSFRSDGYTF
J: TRBJ1-1; V: TRBV18; CDR3: CASSPRSTGRDMNTEAFF
J: TRBJ2-2; V: TRBV11-2; CDR3: CASSLDPYTGELFF
J: TRBJ2-4; V: TRBV5-4; CDR3: CASSDRSGTFDIQYF
J: TRBJ2-2; V: TRBV6-5; CDR3: CASSKQGGGGELFF
J: TRBJ2-4; V: TRBV7-2; CDR3: CASSSLGLAGTTYF
J: TRBJ2-7; V: TRBV6-5; CDR3: CASSYRGQGAYEQYF
J: TRBJ1-5; V: TRBV7-6; CDR3: CASSLSWAGQPQHF
J: TRBJ2-1; V: TRBV5-1; CDR3: CASSSPERGGNEQFF
J: TRBJ2-2; V: TRBV7-2; CDR3: CASSPPRGHRTGELFF
J: TRBJ2-3; V: TRBV4-1; CDR3: CASSQETSPSTDTQYF
J: TRBJ2-1; V: TRBV5-6; CDR3: CASSLMRGSYNEQFF
J: TRBJ2-2; V: TRBV5-1; CDR3: CASSITTGNGELFF
J: TRBJ2-2; V: TRBV5-1; CDR3: CASSRTSGGPGELFF
J: TRBJ2-6; V: TRBV5-1; CDR3: CASSLGGTSSGANVLTF
J: TRBJ2-5; V: TRBV29-1; CDR3: CSGATFTGETQYF
J: TRBJ2-3; V: TRBV5-6; CDR3: CASSLGTYTQYF
J: TRBJ1-2; V: TRBV6-1; CDR3: CASRQGVGYGYTF
J: TRBJ2-1; V: TRBV5-1; CDR3: CASGQGSYNEQFF
J: TRBJ2-5; V: TRBV27; CDR3: CASSVRREETQYF
J: TRBJ2-5; V: TRBV10-3; CDR3: CAISEGEVRETQYF
J: TRBJ2-6; V: TRBV10-3; CDR3: CAISETGRSGANVLTF
J: TRBJ2-3; V: TRBV7-2; CDR3: CASSQNRGPDTQYF
J: TRBJ1-1; V: TRBV29-1; CDR3: CSVAVSGAGTEAFF
J: TRBJ2-5; V: TRBV12-3/TRBV12-4; CDR3: CASSLVGKETQYF
J: TRBJ1-5; V: TRBV4-1; CDR3: CASSPTGGRNQPQHF
J: TRBJ1-2; V: TRBV7-2; CDR3: CASSLVSGYGYTF
J: TRBJ1-3; V: TRBV2; CDR3: CASSGTLSSGNTIYF
J: TRBJ2-1; V: TRBV18; CDR3: CASSPFNDNEQFF
J: TRBJ2-2; V: TRBV10-3; CDR3: CAVSYWNSGELFF
J: TRBJ2-1; V: TRBV6-2/TRBV6-3; CDR3: CASSYEAIQFF
J: TRBJ2-5; V: TRBV13; CDR3: CASSRDRGTQYF
J: TRBJ1-3; V: TRBV18; CDR3: CASSPLRGDSGNTIYF
J: TRBJ2-6; V: TRBV6-5; CDR3: CASSTGTGANVLTF
J: TRBJ2-3; V: TRBV5-1; CDR3: CASSSGTDKSTDTQYF
J: TRBJ2-1; V: TRBV29-1; CDR3: CSVPRRGVGRVEQFF